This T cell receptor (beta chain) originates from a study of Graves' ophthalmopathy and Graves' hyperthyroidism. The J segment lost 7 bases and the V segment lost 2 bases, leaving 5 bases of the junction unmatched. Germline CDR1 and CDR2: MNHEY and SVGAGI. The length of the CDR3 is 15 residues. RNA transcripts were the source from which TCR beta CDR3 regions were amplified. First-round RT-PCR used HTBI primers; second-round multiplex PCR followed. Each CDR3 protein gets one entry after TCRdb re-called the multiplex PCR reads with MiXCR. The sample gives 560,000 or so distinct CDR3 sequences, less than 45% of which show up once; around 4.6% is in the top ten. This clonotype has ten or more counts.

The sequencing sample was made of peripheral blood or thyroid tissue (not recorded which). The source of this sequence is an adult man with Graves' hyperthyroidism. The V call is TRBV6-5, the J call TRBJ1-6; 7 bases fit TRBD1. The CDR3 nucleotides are TGTGCCAGCAGTTACCGGCAGGGGGGGAATTCACCCCTCCACTTT. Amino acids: CASSYRQGGNSPLHF.